The following is a TCR beta chain sequence with its context. The data originate from a study of T cell changes during pregnancy in multiple sclerosis. Produced via immunoSEQ multiplex PCR; TCRdb's table is partial and in-frame only. Among some 97,000 clones, approximately 94% were seen once, and the ten largest hold under 1.5%. The V gene's germline CDR1 is ENHRY and CDR2 SYGVKD. Trimming removed 1 base from V and 3 bases from J, with 14 bases in between. CDR3 length: 16 residues. The clonotype originates from a female donor with multiple sclerosis, enrolled in a pregnancy study. This chain links TRBV10-3 with TRBJ2-3, with D possibly matching TRBD2 (5 bases). The sample consisted of peripheral blood, taken in the second trimester of pregnancy. The CDR3 coding sequence is TGTGCCATCAGTGAGTTCAAAGGGTCGGGGACAGATACGCAGTATTTT. Its translation is CAISEFKGSGTDTQYF.